There are a few counts of the clone carrying this TCR beta chain. Its matching antigen is unknown. This entry is derived from a study of blood T cells in healthy people across ages. The germline V and J ends were trimmed by 6 bases and 6 bases, with 20 bases remaining between them. This CDR3 has 14 residues. Germline-derived CDR1 and CDR2 are DFQATT and SNEGSKA (reference sequence). A second PCR, run for roughly 7 to 12 cycles, used a sample-barcoded 5' primer plus a J-beta primer mix. MiXCR, applied by TCRdb to the 5' RACE reads, yields one record per CDR3 protein. The sample contains some 1,800,000 distinct CDR3 sequences, 30% to 40% of which appear only once. Study-wide points: It was found that TCR beta diversity correlated strongly with the percentage of naive T cells. Because donor CMV status was unknown, expanded clonotype changes were possibly confounded. Naive CD4+ cell counts and diversity both ran higher in long-lived than in aged donors. Per-million-T-cell TCR beta diversity fell roughly linearly with age.

Sequenced material: blood. The chain combines TRBV20-1 with TRBJ1-2; tentative D call: TRBD1 (5 bases). This clonotype was obtained from a human donor in good health. The CDR3 DNA follows: TGCAGTGCACAGAGATATGGGGCCAGGGATGGCTACACCTTC. Translated, it gives CSAQRYGARDGYTF.